A selection of T cell receptor beta chains follows, all from one sample in a study of CD8+ T cells in alopecia areata. The assay was immunoSEQ multiplex PCR, and TCRdb's table has in-frame clones only and misses some. The sample lists 120,000 or so clones; about two fifths were seen once. Sequencing was done on a sample of CD4+ T cells sorted from blood. These receptors were taken from a human donor with alopecia areata. Both conserved end residues are trimmed from each CDR3.

v_call	j_call	cdr3_length	cdr3_aa
TRBV6-5	TRBJ1-1	13	ASSSPRGAYTEAF
TRBV27	TRBJ2-6	14	ATFGQGPSGANVLT
TRBV30	TRBJ2-3	10	AWSPQGNTQY
TRBV6-5	TRBJ2-5	11	ASSAGLRGTQY
TRBV15	TRBJ2-3	11	ATAGQGGMTQY
TRBV7-9	TRBJ2-1	12	AIPTSGRNDEQF
TRBV11-2	TRBJ2-7	14	ASSLASSGGIYEQY
TRBV4-1	TRBJ2-5	14	ASSQVAGGYQETQY
TRBV7-9	TRBJ2-1	9	ASSPRNEQF
TRBV28	TRBJ2-1	11	ASSSHLAHEQF
TRBV9	TRBJ2-1	15	ASSGGLAGSSYNEQF
TRBV30	TRBJ2-2	14	AWIRIDRGNTGELF
TRBV2	TRBJ2-5	8	ASSPETQY